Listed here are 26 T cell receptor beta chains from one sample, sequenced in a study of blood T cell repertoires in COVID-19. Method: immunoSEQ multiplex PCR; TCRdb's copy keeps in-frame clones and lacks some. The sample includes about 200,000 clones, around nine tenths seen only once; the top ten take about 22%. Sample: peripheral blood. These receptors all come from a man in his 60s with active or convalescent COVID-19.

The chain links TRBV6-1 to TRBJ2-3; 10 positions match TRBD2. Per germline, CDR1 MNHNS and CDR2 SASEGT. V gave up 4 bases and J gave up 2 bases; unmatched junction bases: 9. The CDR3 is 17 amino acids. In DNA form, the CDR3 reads TGTGCCAGCAGTGTAACCGCTAGCGGGGGAAACACAGATACGCAGTATTTT. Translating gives CASSVTASGGNTDTQYF.

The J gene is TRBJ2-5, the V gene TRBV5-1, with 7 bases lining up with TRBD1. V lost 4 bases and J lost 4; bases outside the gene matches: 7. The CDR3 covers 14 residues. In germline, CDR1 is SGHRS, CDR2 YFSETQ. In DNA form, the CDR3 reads TGCGCCAGCAGCCCCGATACAGGGGTAGAGACCCAGTACTTC. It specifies CASSPDTGVETQYF.

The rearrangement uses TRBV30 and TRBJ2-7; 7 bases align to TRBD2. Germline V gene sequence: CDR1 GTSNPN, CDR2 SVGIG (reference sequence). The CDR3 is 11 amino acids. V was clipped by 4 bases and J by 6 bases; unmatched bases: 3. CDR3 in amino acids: CAWTWGGEQYF. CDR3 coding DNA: TGTGCCTGGACTTGGGGGGGCGAGCAGTACTTC.

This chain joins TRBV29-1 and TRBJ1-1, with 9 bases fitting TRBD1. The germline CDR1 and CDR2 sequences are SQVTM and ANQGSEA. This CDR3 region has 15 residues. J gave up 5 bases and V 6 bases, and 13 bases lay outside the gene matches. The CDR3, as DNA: TGCAGCGTCGTCCCGGGACAGGGTATGGTAACTGAAGCTTTCTTT. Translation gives CSVVPGQGMVTEAFF.

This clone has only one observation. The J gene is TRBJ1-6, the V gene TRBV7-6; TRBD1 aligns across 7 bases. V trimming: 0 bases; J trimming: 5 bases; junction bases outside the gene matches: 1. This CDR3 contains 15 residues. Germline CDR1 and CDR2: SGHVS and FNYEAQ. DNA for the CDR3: TGTGCCAGCAGCTTAGCGGGACAGAATAATTCACCCCTCCACTTT. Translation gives CASSLAGQNNSPLHF.

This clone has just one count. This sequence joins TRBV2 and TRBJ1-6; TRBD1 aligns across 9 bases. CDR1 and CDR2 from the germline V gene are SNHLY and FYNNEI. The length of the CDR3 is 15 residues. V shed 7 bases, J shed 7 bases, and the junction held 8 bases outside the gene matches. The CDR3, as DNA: TGTGCCAGCAACGGACAGGGGAAAATAAATTCACCCCTCCACTTT. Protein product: CASNGQGKINSPLHF.

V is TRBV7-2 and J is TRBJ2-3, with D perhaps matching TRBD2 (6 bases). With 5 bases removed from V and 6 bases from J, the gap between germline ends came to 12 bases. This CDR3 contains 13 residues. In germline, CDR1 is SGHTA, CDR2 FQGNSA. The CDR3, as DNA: TGTGCCAGCAGCCAACTAGCCGGGGATACGCAGTATTTT. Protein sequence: CASSQLAGDTQYF.

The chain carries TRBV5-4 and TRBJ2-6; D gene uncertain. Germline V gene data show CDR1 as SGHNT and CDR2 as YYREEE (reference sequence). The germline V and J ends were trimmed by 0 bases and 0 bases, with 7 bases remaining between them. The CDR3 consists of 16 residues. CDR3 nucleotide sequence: TGTGCCAGCAGCTTGGGCAGTCCCTCTGGGGCCAACGTCCTGACTTTC. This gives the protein CASSLGSPSGANVLTF.

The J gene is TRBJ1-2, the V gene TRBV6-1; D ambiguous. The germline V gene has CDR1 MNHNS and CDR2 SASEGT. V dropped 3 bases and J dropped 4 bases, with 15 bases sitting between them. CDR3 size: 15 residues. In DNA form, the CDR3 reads TGTGCCAGCAGTGATTTTCGGGGATCGATCTATGGCTACACCTTC. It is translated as CASSDFRGSIYGYTF.

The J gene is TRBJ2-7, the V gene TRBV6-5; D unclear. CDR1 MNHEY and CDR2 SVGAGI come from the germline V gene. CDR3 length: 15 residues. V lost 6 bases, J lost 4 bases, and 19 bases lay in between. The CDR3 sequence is CASRRLGFGEYEQYF. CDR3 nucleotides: TGTGCCAGCAGGAGGTTAGGCTTCGGTGAATACGAGCAGTACTTC.

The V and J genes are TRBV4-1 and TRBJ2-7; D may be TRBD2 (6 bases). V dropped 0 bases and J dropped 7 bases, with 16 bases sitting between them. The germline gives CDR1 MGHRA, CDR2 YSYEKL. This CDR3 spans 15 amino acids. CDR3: CASSQDFGGRGEQYF. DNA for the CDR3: TGCGCCAGCAGCCAAGATTTCGGGGGAAGGGGAGAGCAGTACTTC.

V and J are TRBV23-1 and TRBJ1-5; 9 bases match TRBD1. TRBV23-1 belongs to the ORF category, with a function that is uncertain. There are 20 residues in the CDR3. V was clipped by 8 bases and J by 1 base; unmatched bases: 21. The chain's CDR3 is CASGSHSGQGGLVSNQPQHF. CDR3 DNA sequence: TGCGCCAGCGGCTCCCACTCGGGACAGGGCGGTTTGGTGAGCAATCAGCCCCAGCATTTT.

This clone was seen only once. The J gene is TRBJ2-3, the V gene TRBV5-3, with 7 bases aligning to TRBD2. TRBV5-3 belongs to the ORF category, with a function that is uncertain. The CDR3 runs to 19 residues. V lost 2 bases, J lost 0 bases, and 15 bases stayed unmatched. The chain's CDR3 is CARSFGFSWRGSSTDTQYF. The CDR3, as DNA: TGTGCCAGAAGCTTTGGTTTCTCGTGGCGGGGGTCTAGCACAGATACGCAGTATTTT.

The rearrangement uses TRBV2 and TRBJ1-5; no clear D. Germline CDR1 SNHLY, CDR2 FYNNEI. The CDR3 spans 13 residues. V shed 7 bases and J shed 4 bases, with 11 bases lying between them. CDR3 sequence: CASIQNANQPQHF. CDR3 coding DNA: TGTGCCAGCATACAGAATGCGAATCAGCCCCAGCATTTT.

The CDR3 region has the DNA TGCGCCAGCAGCCCAGGGGGCGCCCGGGGAGAGACCCAGTACTTC. Protein sequence: CASSPGGARGETQYF. The chain employs TRBV5-1 and TRBJ2-5, with TRBD1 identical over 8 bases. Trimming cost V 4 bases and J 4 bases; bases outside gene matches: 9. The CDR3 has 15 amino acids. Germline values: CDR1 SGHRS, CDR2 YFSETQ.

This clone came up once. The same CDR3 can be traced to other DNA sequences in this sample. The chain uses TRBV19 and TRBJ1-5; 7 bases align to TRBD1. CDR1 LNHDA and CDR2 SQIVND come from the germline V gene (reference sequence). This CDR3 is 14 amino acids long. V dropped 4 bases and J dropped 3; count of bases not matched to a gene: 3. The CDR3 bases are TGTGCCAGTAGTACCACAGGGGACAATCAGCCCCAGCATTTT. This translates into CASSTTGDNQPQHF.

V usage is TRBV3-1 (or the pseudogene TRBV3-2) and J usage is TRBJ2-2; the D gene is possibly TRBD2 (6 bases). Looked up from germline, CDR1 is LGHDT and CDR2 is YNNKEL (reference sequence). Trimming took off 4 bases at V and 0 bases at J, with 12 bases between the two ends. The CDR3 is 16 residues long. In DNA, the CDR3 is TGTGCCAGCAGCCTGGGGGGTAGCGCGAACACCGGGGAGCTGTTTTTT. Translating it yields CASSLGGSANTGELFF.

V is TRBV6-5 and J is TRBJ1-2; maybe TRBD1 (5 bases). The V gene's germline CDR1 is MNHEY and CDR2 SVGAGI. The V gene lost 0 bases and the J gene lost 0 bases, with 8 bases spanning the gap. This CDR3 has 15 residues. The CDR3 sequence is CASSYSQETNYGYTF. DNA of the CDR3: TGTGCCAGCAGTTACTCACAGGAGACTAACTATGGCTACACCTTC.

The CDR3 sequence is CASRGGGRNTGELFF. The CDR3 bases are TGCGCCAGCCGCGGCGGGGGCCGGAACACCGGGGAGCTGTTTTTT. The chain joins TRBV5-1 to TRBJ2-2; possible D gene TRBD2, 7 bases. Germline loops: CDR1 SGHRS, CDR2 YFSETQ. The CDR3 runs to 15 residues. V gave up 7 bases and J gave up 1 base, with 14 bases separating them.

The CDR3 region is CASSSLSNQPQHF. The CDR3, as DNA: TGTGCCAGCAGTTCTTTAAGCAATCAGCCCCAGCATTTT. The gene calls are TRBV6-5 and TRBJ1-5, with unresolved D. The germline gives CDR1 MNHEY, CDR2 SVGAGI. Trimming left V 4 bases short and J 1 base short, with 5 bases between. CDR3 length equals 13 residues.

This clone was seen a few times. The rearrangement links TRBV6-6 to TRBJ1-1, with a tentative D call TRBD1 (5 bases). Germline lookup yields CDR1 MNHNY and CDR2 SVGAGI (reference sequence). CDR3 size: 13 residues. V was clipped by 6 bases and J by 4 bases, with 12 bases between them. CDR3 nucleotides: TGTGCCAGCAGCAACCAGGGCTCCACTGAAGCTTTCTTT. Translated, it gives CASSNQGSTEAFF.

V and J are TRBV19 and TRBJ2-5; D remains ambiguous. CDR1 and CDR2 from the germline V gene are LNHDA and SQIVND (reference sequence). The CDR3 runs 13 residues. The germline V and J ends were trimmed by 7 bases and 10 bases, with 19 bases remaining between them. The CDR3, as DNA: TGTGCCAGTACCGACTTGACCGGAGACGACCAGTACTTC. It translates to CASTDLTGDDQYF.

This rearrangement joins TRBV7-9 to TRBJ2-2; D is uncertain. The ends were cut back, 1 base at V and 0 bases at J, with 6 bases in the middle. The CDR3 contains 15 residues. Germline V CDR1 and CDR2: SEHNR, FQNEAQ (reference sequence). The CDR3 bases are TGTGCCAGCAGCTTAGAGCTAGCGAACACCGGGGAGCTGTTTTTT. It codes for CASSLELANTGELFF.

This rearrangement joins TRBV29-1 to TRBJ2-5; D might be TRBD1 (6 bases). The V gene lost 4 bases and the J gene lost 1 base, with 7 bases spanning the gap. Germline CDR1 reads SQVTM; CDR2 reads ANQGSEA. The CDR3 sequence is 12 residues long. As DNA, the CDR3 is TGCAGCGTTGCCAGGGGCCAAGAGACCCAGTACTTC. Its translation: CSVARGQETQYF. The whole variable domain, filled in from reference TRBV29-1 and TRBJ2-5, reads SAVISQKPSRDICQRGTSLTIQCQVDSQVTMMFWYRQQPGQSLTLIATANQGSEATYESGFVIDKFPISRPNLTFSTLTVSNMSPEDSSIYLCSVARGQETQYFGPGTRLLVL.

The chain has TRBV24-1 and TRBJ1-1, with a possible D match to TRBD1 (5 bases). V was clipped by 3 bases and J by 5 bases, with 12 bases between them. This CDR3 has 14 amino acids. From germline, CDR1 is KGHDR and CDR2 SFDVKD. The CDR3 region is CATSDPQGGTEAFF. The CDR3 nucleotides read TGTGCCACCAGTGATCCCCAGGGAGGAACTGAAGCTTTCTTT.

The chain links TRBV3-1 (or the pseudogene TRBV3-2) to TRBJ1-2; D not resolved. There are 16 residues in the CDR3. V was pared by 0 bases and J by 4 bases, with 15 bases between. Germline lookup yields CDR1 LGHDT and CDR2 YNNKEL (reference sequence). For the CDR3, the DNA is TGTGCCAGCAGCCAAGAAAGGCGGGCAGTCACCTATGGCTACACCTTC. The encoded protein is CASSQERRAVTYGYTF.